The clone carrying this T cell receptor (beta chain) was counted many times. This entry comes from a study of T-cell memory formation after mild COVID-19. Study-wide context: In these data, TCR clusters were largely donor specific.

Using its own MiXCR run on the 5' RACE reads, TCRdb lists one record per CDR3 protein. The repertoire consists of 200,000 to 250,000 distinct CDR3 sequences, with 15% to 20% occurring once and the leading ten covering approximately 3.5%. Sequenced: PBMCs or a T cell subset sorted from them (not recorded which). This receptor was obtained from a man between 18 and 29 years old who had mild COVID-19 (a few samples of this study predate the infection). Cell type and time point are not known.

CDR3: CASSSQSYGYTF. In DNA form, the CDR3 reads TGTGCCAGCAGCTCACAGTCCTATGGCTACACCTTC. The chain combines TRBV7-2 with TRBJ1-2; D gene unclear. Germline V gene lookup returns CDR1 SGHTA and CDR2 FQGNSA. V was pared by 4 bases and J by 4 bases, with 7 bases between. This CDR3 contains 12 residues. Based on the CDR3 plus reference TRBV7-2 and TRBJ1-2, the full variable domain is GAGVSQSPSNKVTEKGKDVELRCDPISGHTALYWYRQSLGQGLEFLIYFQGNSAPDKSGLPSDRFSAERTGGSVSTLTIQRTQQEDSAVYLCASSSQSYGYTFGSGTRLTVV.